Following are 24 T cell receptor beta chains from one sample sequenced in a study of T cells after yellow fever vaccination. TCRdb reanalysed the 5' RACE reads using MiXCR and keeps one entry per CDR3 protein. The sample records around 46,000 distinct CDR3 sequences, around 7% being singletons. The sample was CD8+ T cells sorted from PBMCs, taken approximately 16 days after the first yellow fever vaccination. Receptors were obtained from a man between 18 and 35 years old who received the YFV17D yellow fever vaccine.

This clonotype has a count of ten or more. The chain combines TRBV20-1 with TRBJ2-5; 8 bases agree with TRBD2. V shed 3 bases and J 3 bases; nucleotides not matched to a gene: 0. Germline V lookup: CDR1 DFQATT, CDR2 SNEGSKA (reference sequence). The CDR3 has 12 residues. CDR3 bases: TGCAGTGCTAGGACTAGCGAAGAGACCCAGTACTTC. This codes for CSARTSEETQYF.

This clonotype was picked up many times. The chain is built from TRBV20-1 and TRBJ1-5, with TRBD1 matching 8 bases. V lost 6 bases and J lost 6; bases outside the gene matches: 7. The CDR3 runs to 13 residues. The V gene's germline CDR1 is DFQATT and CDR2 SNEGSKA (reference sequence). CDR3 loop: CSAPTGGGQPQHF. CDR3 coding DNA: TGCAGTGCCCCTACAGGGGGGGGTCAGCCCCAGCATTTT.

This clonotype was seen many times. The chain recombines TRBV19 with TRBJ2-7; D assignment may be TRBD1 or TRBD2 (7 bases each). Germline CDR1 and CDR2: LNHDA and SQIVND (reference sequence). The CDR3 spans 13 residues. V was clipped by 4 bases and J by 2 bases, with 9 bases between them. CDR3: CASSTGGAYEQYF. CDR3 DNA: TGTGCCAGTAGTACAGGGGGGGCCTACGAGCAGTACTTC.

This clonotype showed up many times. This chain links TRBV5-1 with TRBJ1-1; 7 nucleotides line up with TRBD1. The CDR3 length is 15 residues. J lost 3 bases, V lost 0 bases, and 5 bases had no gene match. Per germline, CDR1 SGHRS and CDR2 YFSETQ. CDR3 loop: CASSLGTGEYTEAFF. CDR3 nucleotide sequence: TGCGCCAGCAGCTTGGGAACAGGGGAATACACTGAAGCTTTCTTT.

This clonotype appeared many times. The rearrangement uses TRBV5-6 and TRBJ1-1, with D perhaps TRBD1 (5 bases). The germline V gene encodes CDR1 SGHDT and CDR2 YYEEEE. V was trimmed by 0 bases and J by 7 bases, leaving 10 bases between them. This CDR3 has 13 amino acids. CDR3 sequence reads: CASSLGRQHEAFF. CDR3 sequence (DNA): TGTGCCAGCAGCTTGGGACGACAGCATGAAGCTTTCTTT.

Ten or more counts support this clonotype. A read error is likely, as this CDR3 ends without the conserved phenylalanine or tryptophan. The chain couples TRBV4-1 to TRBJ2-1; D not resolved. The CDR3 is 14 amino acids. CDR1 and CDR2 from the germline V gene are MGHRA and YSYEKL. Trimming removed 3 bases at V and 9 bases at J, with 15 bases between. As DNA, the CDR3 is TGCGCCAGCAGCCAGGTGCCGGATGGCGGTGAGCAGTTCTTG. Translation: CASSQVPDGGEQFL.

This clonotype was seen at least ten times. This rearrangement joins TRBV4-3 to TRBJ2-1, with a possible D match to TRBD2 (5 bases). The V gene's germline CDR1 is LGHNA and CDR2 YSLEER. V was cut by 1 base and J by 9 bases, with 10 bases left in between. This CDR3 contains 13 residues. The chain's CDR3 is CASSQVEEREQFF. In DNA form, the CDR3 reads TGCGCCAGCAGCCAAGTGGAGGAGCGTGAGCAGTTCTTC.

This clonotype was found many times. The rearrangement links TRBV7-2 to TRBJ2-3; 9 bases align to TRBD2. The CDR3 contains 17 residues. CDR1 is SGHTA, CDR2 FQGNSA, per germline. V was clipped by 5 bases and J by 6 bases; unmatched bases: 15. The CDR3 region is CASSPGGRGGAWDTQYF. DNA for the CDR3: TGTGCCAGCAGCCCTGGGGGGCGCGGGGGGGCCTGGGATACGCAGTATTTT.

This clonotype was seen ten or more times. The rearrangement uses TRBV7-6 and TRBJ2-7; TRBD1 matches 10 bases. With 5 bases clipped from V and 5 bases from J, the junction kept 6 bases outside the gene matches. Per the germline V gene, CDR1 is SGHVS and CDR2 is FNYEAQ. CDR3 length: 14 residues. The CDR3 reads CASSPRDRGHEQYF. CDR3 nucleotides: TGTGCCAGCAGCCCCCGGGACAGGGGCCACGAGCAGTACTTC.

At least ten counts were recorded for this clonotype. The chain combines TRBV29-1 with TRBJ1-1; maybe TRBD1 (6 bases). The CDR3 runs 14 residues. Trimming shortened V by 2 bases and J by 6 bases, and 16 bases separated the two germline ends. Germline lookup yields CDR1 SQVTM and CDR2 ANQGSEA. The DNA for the CDR3 is TGCAGCGTTGAATACGGGGGCCCGAGCTCTGAAGCTTTCTTT. The encoded protein is CSVEYGGPSSEAFF.

This clonotype was recorded many times. J is TRBJ1-5 and V is TRBV12-3 or TRBV12-4; D unclear. V was cut by 0 bases and J by 9 bases, with 15 bases left in between. The CDR3 has 15 residues. This chain's CDR3 is CASSLAAGSVGPQHF. The DNA of the CDR3 is TGTGCCAGCAGTTTAGCCGCCGGGAGCGTGGGGCCCCAGCATTTT.

This clonotype was counted many times. Here the CDR3 DNA reads TGCGCCAGCAGCTATGCGGGGGGGATAGATACGCAGTATTTT. This encodes CASSYAGGIDTQYF. V is TRBV5-1 and J is TRBJ2-3; 9 nucleotides match TRBD2. From germline, CDR1 is SGHRS and CDR2 YFSETQ. This CDR3 contains 14 residues. Trimming at V came to 3 bases and at J to 5 bases, leaving 4 bases not matched to a gene.

This clonotype was recorded at least ten times. The chain is built from TRBV5-1 and TRBJ2-1; D is tentatively TRBD1 or TRBD2 (5 bases each). Trimming shortened V by 2 bases and J by 8 bases, and 14 bases separated the two germline ends. There are 14 residues in the CDR3. The V gene's germline CDR1 is SGHRS and CDR2 YFSETQ. The CDR3: CASSFSGAGDEQFF. CDR3 nucleotide sequence: TGCGCCAGCAGCTTTTCCGGGGCAGGTGATGAGCAGTTCTTC.

This clonotype has at least ten counts. CDR3 sequence reads: CASSQVPLRPYEQYF. The DNA of the CDR3 is TGCGCCAGCAGCCAAGTCCCCCTCAGACCATACGAGCAGTACTTC. The rearrangement links TRBV4-1 to TRBJ2-7; no firm D call. V lost 1 base, J lost 4 bases, and 14 bases lay in between. The CDR3 spans 15 residues. CDR1 MGHRA and CDR2 YSYEKL come from the germline V gene.

This clonotype was counted ten times or more. The rearrangement joins TRBV10-2 to TRBJ2-3, with D tentatively TRBD1 (6 bases). This CDR3 is built from 13 residues. Germline CDR1 reads WSHSY; CDR2 reads SAAADI. Trimming took 5 bases from V and 4 from J, leaving 10 bases between them. CDR3 loop: CASSTRGSDTQYF. The CDR3 region has the DNA TGCGCCAGCAGTACCAGGGGTTCAGATACGCAGTATTTT.

This clonotype was seen repeatedly, ten times or more. J is TRBJ2-1 and V is TRBV20-1, with D tentatively TRBD2 (6 bases). The CDR3 extends over 19 amino acids. From germline, CDR1 is DFQATT and CDR2 SNEGSKA (reference sequence). V was trimmed by 4 bases and J by 7 bases, leaving 32 bases between them. As DNA, the CDR3 is TGCAGTGCTAAAACCTTATATGCACCCGGGACTTCAAACGGGAATGAGCAGTTCTTC. Translated, it gives CSAKTLYAPGTSNGNEQFF.

This clonotype came up many times. CDR3 DNA sequence: TGTGCCAGCAGTCCCACGTTCAGCTCCTACAATGAGCAGTTCTTC. It specifies CASSPTFSSYNEQFF. V usage is TRBV27 and J usage is TRBJ2-1; D not resolved. This CDR3 spans 15 amino acids. In germline, CDR1 is MNHEY, CDR2 SMNVEV (reference sequence). V was pared by 5 bases and J by 0 bases, with 11 bases between.

This clonotype has ten or more counts. The V call is TRBV18, the J call TRBJ2-1, with a tentative D call TRBD1 (5 bases). CDR3 length equals 15 residues. The germline V gene encodes CDR1 KGHSH and CDR2 LQKENI. Trimming stripped 0 bases from V and 8 bases from J, with 14 bases between. This chain's CDR3 is CASSPPGQGYDEQFF. CDR3 nucleotide sequence: TGTGCCAGCTCACCACCGGGGCAGGGCTATGATGAGCAGTTCTTC.

The V and J genes are TRBV6-1 and TRBJ1-5, with D hard to call. CDR1 MNHNS and CDR2 SASEGT come from the germline V gene. The germline V and J ends were trimmed by 2 bases and 1 base, with 9 bases remaining between them. CDR3 length equals 15 residues. The CDR3 region is CASSERGGSNQPQHF. DNA for the CDR3: TGTGCCAGCAGTGAACGTGGTGGCAGCAATCAGCCCCAGCATTTT.

This clonotype was detected ten times or more. In DNA form, the CDR3 reads TGTGCCAGCAGCCTCGTCGGGGGGCTCTCCACAGATACGCAGTATTTT. It specifies CASSLVGGLSTDTQYF. This chain connects TRBV6-2 or TRBV6-3 to TRBJ2-3; D might be TRBD2 (7 bases). This CDR3 spans 16 amino acids. Germline V CDR1 and CDR2: MNHEY, SVGEGT. V dropped 6 bases and J dropped 2 bases, with 18 bases sitting between them.

This clonotype appeared a few times. The gene calls are TRBV4-1 and TRBJ2-3; D remains unclear. Germline V lookup: CDR1 MGHRA, CDR2 YSYEKL. V was cut by 5 bases and J by 3 bases, with 15 bases left in between. The CDR3 spans 15 residues. The CDR3 bases are TGCGCCAGCAGCAAGCTAGACACATTAACAGATACGCAGTATTTT. It codes for CASSKLDTLTDTQYF.

The table lists this clonotype with many counts. The chain couples TRBV5-1 to TRBJ2-1; weak D call: TRBD2 (6 bases). Trimming took off 0 bases at V and 4 bases at J, with 14 bases between the two ends. Germline CDR1 reads SGHRS; CDR2 reads YFSETQ. CDR3 length: 16 amino acids. The CDR3 sequence is CASSLAVTRTYNEQFF. In nucleotides, the CDR3 is TGCGCCAGCAGCTTGGCCGTGACTAGAACTTACAATGAGCAGTTCTTC.

This clonotype appeared many times. The chain carries TRBV4-3 and TRBJ2-1; unclear D gene. The CDR3 has 13 residues. CDR1 is LGHNA, CDR2 YSLEER, per germline. The V and J ends lost 0 bases and 6 bases respectively, with 6 bases between them. CDR3 loop: CASSQDGFNEQFF. The CDR3 coding sequence is TGCGCCAGCAGCCAAGATGGTTTCAATGAGCAGTTCTTC.

This clonotype occurred a few times. This chain uses TRBV4-1 with TRBJ2-5, with a tentative D call TRBD1 (5 bases). Germline CDR1 reads MGHRA; CDR2 reads YSYEKL. With 0 bases removed from V and 4 bases from J, the gap between germline ends came to 15 bases. This CDR3 contains 16 residues. CDR3 nucleotides: TGCGCCAGCAGCCAAGACATGGGGCTCATCCCAGAGACCCAGTACTTC. Translating it yields CASSQDMGLIPETQYF.